Below are 7 T cell receptor beta chains sequenced from a single sample in a study of blood T cell repertoires in COVID-19. Method: immunoSEQ multiplex PCR; TCRdb's copy keeps in-frame clones and lacks some. The sample holds 50,000 to 75,000 clones; under 90% are singletons and the top ten take around 30%. The sequenced sample was peripheral blood. Receptor source: a woman of 80 years or more with active or convalescent COVID-19.

The chain carries TRBV11-2 and TRBJ2-7, with TRBD2 matching 8 bases. From germline, CDR1 is SGHAT and CDR2 FQNNGV. The J segment lost 0 bases and the V segment lost 5 bases, leaving 6 bases of the junction unmatched. The CDR3 consists of 15 residues. The CDR3, as DNA: TGTGCCAGCAGCGCCCTGAGCGGGAGCTCCTACGAGCAGTACTTC. It specifies CASSALSGSSYEQYF.

The V gene is TRBV6-2 or TRBV6-3, the J gene TRBJ1-2, with TRBD1 as a possible D gene (6 bases). Trimming took off 2 bases at V and 4 bases at J, with 23 bases between the two ends. The V gene's germline CDR1 is MNHEY and CDR2 SVGEGT. This CDR3 is 18 amino acids long. As DNA, the CDR3 is TGTGCCAGCAGTTACCCCCAATTCACAGGGCGCAACCTCTATGGCTACACCTTC. This translates into CASSYPQFTGRNLYGYTF.

The chain recombines TRBV5-4 with TRBJ2-7; TRBD1 matches 11 bases. J lost 2 bases, V lost 2 bases, and 3 bases had no gene match. The CDR3 has 15 residues. Germline CDR1 is SGHNT and CDR2 is YYREEE (reference sequence). This CDR3 reads CASSLPGQGAYEQYF. The CDR3 coding sequence is TGTGCCAGCAGCTTACCGGGACAGGGGGCCTACGAGCAGTACTTC.

V and J are TRBV2 and TRBJ1-5; possible D gene TRBD1, 5 bases. Germline V gene data show CDR1 as SNHLY and CDR2 as FYNNEI. This CDR3 region has 18 residues. V was shortened by 2 bases and J by 7 bases, with 24 bases between the two germline ends. The CDR3 nucleotides are TGTGCCAGCAGTGAACCCTTGGGGCTCCAGTATAGCAGGCAGCCCCAGCATTTT. Translated: CASSEPLGLQYSRQPQHF.

This chain joins TRBV6-5 and TRBJ2-5; D might be TRBD2 (5 bases). CDR3 size: 12 residues. Trimming took off 7 bases at V and 7 bases at J, with 13 bases between the two ends. Germline V gives CDR1 MNHEY, CDR2 SVGAGI. The CDR3 DNA reads as TGTGCCAGCACCCTGGAGGTCGGGACCCAGTACTTC. This translates into CASTLEVGTQYF.

J is TRBJ2-3 and V is TRBV5-1; D possibly corresponds to TRBD2 (7 bases). CDR3 length: 17 amino acids. With 3 bases removed from V and 7 bases from J, the gap between germline ends came to 24 bases. Germline V gene data show CDR1 as SGHRS and CDR2 as YFSETQ. The CDR3 loop reads CASSSSPGGPASNTQYF. CDR3 nucleotides: TGCGCCAGCAGCTCCTCCCCCGGGGGGCCAGCTTCAAATACGCAGTATTTT.

The rearrangement links TRBV15 to TRBJ2-5; D gene unclear. CDR3 length: 14 amino acids. Trimming removed 3 bases from V and 1 base from J, with 9 bases in between. The germline CDR1 and CDR2 sequences are LNHNV and YYDKDF (reference sequence). Written as DNA, the CDR3 is TGTGCCACCAGCAGTCGACTGATCCAAGAGACCCAGTACTTC. Its protein product is CATSSRLIQETQYF.